This T cell receptor beta chain was identified during a study of early T cells in non-severe SARS-CoV-2 infection (dated by TCRdb to the early 2020s). As for the study more broadly: Because TCR sequencing was done on bulk RNA from unsorted whole blood, the alpha and beta chains could not be paired. What the work shows at the level of the full study, not this receptor alone: VDJdb matching was skewed toward anti-spike CD8 responses and likely underestimated virus-specific expansions by missing private and CD4 specificities.

A case-control design nested within a healthcare worker cohort in London, UK, was used, with weekly nasopharyngeal swab PCR tests and blood sampling performed. Between 23 and 31 March 2020, the week of the UK lockdown, healthcare workers were enrolled and then followed up weekly for as long as 16 weeks. Libraries came from 5' RACE. TCRdb names NextSeq 500 as the instrument used. In the TCR library protocol, unique molecular identifiers were attached to individual cDNA molecules to correct for PCR bias and sequencing error. Both TCR alpha and beta chains were sequenced, and tight co-correlation was observed between alpha and beta sequence abundances in each sample. Processing in the source paper ran as follows. Decombinator V4 was used to annotate TCR sequences for V gene, J gene and CDR3. TCRs were defined as expanded if a significant change between any two time points was detected under a Poisson model with p below 0.0001. TCR abundances were normalised to the total number of TCRs sequenced per sample and were expressed as counts per million. TRAV1-2 paired with TRAJ12, TRAJ20 or TRAJ33 defined MAIT TCRs, while TRAV10 paired with TRAJ18 defined iNKT TCRs. VDJdb, accessed on 1 November 2021, was searched for TCRs annotated for CMV, EBV and SARS-CoV-2, and TCRs annotated for more than one antigen were excluded. The public sequencing data were trimmed at Q25 with fastp and processed into clonotypes with MiXCR by TCRdb, which kept only in-frame beta chains. Every entry covers one CDR3 protein and lists the most common genes and DNA from its rows. V and J calls and clone size were set by TCRdb, not the authors. The sample table records 80,000 to 100,000 distinct CDR3 sequences; roughly an eighth of these occur just once. More than 6.5% of the sample rests with the top ten.

The CDR3 spans 15 residues, from the cysteine through the phenylalanine. The read is trimmed to its CDR3 DNA, 45 bases read in frame from base 1. The germline ends are 13 bases apart after V is trimmed by 5 bases and J by 2 bases. The germline V gene provides CDR1 MNHEY and CDR2 SVGEGT. This clonotype was detected only a few times. Its cognate antigen has yet to be identified. No much larger clone is present one base from it, and per-base qualities are unavailable. The chain is made from TRBV6-2 or TRBV6-3 and TRBJ2-1; the D gene is perhaps TRBD1, from 6 matching bases. The sequence was collected from an adult who was a healthcare worker with PCR-confirmed SARS-CoV-2 infection or an uninfected control (not recorded which). Material: whole blood. The DNA is TGTGCCAGCAGTCCGAGACAGGCCGCCTACAATGAGCAGTTCTTC. It encodes CASSPRQAAYNEQFF.